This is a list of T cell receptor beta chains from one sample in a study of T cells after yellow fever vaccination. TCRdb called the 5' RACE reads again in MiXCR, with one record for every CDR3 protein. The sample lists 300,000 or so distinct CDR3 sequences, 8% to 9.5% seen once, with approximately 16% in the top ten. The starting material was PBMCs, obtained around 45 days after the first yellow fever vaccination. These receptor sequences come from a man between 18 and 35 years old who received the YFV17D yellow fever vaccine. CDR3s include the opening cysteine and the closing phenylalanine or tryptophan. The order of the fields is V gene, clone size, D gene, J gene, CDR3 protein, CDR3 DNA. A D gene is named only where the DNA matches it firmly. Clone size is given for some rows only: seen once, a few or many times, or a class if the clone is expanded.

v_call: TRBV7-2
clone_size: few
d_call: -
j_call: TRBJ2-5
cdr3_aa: CASSPRLGAETQYF
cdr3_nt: TGTGCCAGCAGCCCGCGCCTGGGGGCAGAGACCCAGTACTTC

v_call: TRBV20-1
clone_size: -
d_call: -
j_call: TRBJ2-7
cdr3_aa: CSDTPWNREGDEQYF
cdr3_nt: TGCAGTGACACCCCCTGGAACAGAGAAGGAGACGAGCAGTACTTC

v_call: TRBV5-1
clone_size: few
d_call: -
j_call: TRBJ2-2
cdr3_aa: CASSSLEARGTGELFF
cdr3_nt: TGCGCCAGCAGCTCCCTAGAGGCCAGGGGCACCGGGGAGCTGTTTTTT

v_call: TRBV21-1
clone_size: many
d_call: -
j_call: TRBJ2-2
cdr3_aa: CAGENRAWTGELFF
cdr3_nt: TGTGCCGGAGAGAACAGGGCTTGGACCGGGGAGCTGTTTTTT

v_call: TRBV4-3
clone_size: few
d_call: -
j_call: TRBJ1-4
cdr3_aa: CASSPGENNEKLFF
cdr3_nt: TGCGCCAGCAGCCCCGGGGAAAATAATGAAAAACTGTTTTTT

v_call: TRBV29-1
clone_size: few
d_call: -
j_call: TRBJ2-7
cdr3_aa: CSVTLGPYEQYF
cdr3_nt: TGCAGCGTTACTCTGGGCCCCTACGAGCAGTACTTC

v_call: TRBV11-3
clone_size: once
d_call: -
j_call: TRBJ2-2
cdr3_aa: CASSQTRTGELFF
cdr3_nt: TGTGCCAGCAGCCAGACCCGAACCGGGGAGCTGTTTTTT

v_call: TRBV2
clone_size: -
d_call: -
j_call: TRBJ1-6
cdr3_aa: CASKRGPNSPLHF
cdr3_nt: TGTGCCAGCAAACGGGGGCCTAATTCACCCCTCCACTTT

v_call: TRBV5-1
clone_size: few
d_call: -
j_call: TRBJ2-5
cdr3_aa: CASSLGGVAVQETQYF
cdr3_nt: TGCGCCAGCAGCTTGGGGGGGGTCGCGGTACAAGAGACCCAGTACTTC

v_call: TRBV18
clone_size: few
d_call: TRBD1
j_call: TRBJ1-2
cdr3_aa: CASSPGTAPEDGYTF
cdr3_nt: TGTGCCAGCTCACCCGGGACAGCCCCCGAGGATGGCTACACCTTC

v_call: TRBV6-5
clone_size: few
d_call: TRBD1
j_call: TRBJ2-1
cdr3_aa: CASSYSWDSSYNEQFF
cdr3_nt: TGTGCCAGCAGTTATAGCTGGGACAGCTCCTACAATGAGCAGTTCTTC

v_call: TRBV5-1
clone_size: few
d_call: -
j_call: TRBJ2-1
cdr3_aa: CASSPGSPGAFMLNEQFF
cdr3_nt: TGCGCCAGCAGCCCCGGTAGTCCGGGGGCCTTTATGTTGAATGAGCAGTTCTTC

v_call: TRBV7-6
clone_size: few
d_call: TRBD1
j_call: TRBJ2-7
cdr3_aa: CASSSPGQLYEQYF
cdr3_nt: TGTGCCAGCAGTTCCCCGGGACAGCTTTACGAGCAGTACTTC

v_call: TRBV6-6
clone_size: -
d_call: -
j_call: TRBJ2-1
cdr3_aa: CAIGNEQFF
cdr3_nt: TGTGCCATCGGGAATGAGCAGTTCTTC

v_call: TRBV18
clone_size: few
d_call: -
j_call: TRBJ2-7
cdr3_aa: CASSPGANYYEQYF
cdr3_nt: TGTGCCAGCTCACCAGGGGCCAATTACTACGAGCAGTACTTC

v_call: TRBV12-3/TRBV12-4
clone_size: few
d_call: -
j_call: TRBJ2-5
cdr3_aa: CASTPSEETQYF
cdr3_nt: TGTGCCAGCACCCCCTCAGAAGAGACCCAGTACTTC